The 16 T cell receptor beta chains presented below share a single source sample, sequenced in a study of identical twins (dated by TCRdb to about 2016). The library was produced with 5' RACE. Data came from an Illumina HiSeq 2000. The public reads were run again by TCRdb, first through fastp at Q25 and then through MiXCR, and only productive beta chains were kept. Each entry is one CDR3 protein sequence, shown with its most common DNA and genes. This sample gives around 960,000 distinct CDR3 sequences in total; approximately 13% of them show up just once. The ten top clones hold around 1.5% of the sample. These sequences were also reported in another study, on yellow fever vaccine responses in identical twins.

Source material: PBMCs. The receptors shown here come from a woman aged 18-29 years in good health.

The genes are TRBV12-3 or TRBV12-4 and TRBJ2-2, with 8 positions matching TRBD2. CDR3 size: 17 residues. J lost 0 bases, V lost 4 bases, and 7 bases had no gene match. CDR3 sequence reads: CASSSFPGLANTGELFF. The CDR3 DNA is TGTGCCAGCAGTTCTTTTCCGGGACTAGCGAACACCGGGGAGCTGTTTTTT.

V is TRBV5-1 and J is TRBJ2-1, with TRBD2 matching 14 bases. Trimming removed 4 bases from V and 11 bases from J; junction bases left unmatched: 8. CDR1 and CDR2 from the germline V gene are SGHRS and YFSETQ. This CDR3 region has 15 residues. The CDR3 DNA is TGCGCCAGCAGCACGGCCGGGACTAGCGGGAGTCAGCAGTTCTTC. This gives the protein CASSTAGTSGSQQFF.

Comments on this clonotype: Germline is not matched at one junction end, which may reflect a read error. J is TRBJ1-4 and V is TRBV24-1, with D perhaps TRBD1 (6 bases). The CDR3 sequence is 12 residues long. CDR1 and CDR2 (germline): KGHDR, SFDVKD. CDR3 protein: CATSDATGLICW. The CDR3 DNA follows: TGTGCCACCAGTGACGCCACAGGGTTAATTTGTTGG.

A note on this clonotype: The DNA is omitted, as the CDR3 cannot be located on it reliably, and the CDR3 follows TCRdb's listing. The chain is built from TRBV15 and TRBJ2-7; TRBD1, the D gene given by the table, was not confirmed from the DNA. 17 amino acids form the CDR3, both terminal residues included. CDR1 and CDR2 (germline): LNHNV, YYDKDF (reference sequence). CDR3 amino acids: CATSRDFGQGSLAGACF.

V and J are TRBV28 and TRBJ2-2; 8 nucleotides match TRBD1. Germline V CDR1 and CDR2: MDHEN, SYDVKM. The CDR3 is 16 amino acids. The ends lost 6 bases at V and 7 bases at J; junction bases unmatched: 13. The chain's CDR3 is CASRETRGREGGELFF. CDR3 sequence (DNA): TGTGCCAGCAGAGAAACCAGGGGGCGCGAAGGCGGGGAGCTGTTTTTT.

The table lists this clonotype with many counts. The CDR3 reads CASSPGDFNYGYTF. The CDR3 DNA is TGCGCCAGCAGCCCAGGGGATTTCAACTATGGCTACACCTTC. The rearrangement uses TRBV5-1 and TRBJ1-2, with D possibly being TRBD1 (6 bases). Trimming stripped 4 bases from V and 2 bases from J, with 12 bases between. The germline V gene encodes CDR1 SGHRS and CDR2 YFSETQ. The CDR3 has 14 residues.

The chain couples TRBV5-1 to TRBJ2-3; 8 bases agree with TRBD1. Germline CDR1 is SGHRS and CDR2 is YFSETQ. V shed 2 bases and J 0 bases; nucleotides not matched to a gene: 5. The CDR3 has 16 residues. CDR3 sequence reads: CASSFVTGASTDTQYF. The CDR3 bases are TGCGCCAGCAGCTTTGTGACAGGGGCTAGCACAGATACGCAGTATTTT.

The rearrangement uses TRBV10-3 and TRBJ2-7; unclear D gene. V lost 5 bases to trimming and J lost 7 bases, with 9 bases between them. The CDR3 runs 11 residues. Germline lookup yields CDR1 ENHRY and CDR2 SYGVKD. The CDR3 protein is CAISTRYEQYF. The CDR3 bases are TGTGCCATCAGTACAAGATATGAGCAGTACTTC.

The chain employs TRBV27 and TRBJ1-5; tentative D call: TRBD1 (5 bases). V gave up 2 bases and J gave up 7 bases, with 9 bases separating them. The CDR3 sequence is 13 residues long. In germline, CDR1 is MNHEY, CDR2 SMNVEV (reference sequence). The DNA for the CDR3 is TGTGCCAGCAGTTTACAGGGTATGCAGCCCCAGCATTTT. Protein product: CASSLQGMQPQHF.

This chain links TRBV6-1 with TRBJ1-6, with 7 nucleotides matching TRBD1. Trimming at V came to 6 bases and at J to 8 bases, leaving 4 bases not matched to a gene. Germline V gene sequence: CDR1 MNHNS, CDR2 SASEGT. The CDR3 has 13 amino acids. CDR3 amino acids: CASRQGPDSPLHF. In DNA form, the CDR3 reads TGTGCCAGCAGACAGGGGCCGGATTCACCCCTCCACTTT.

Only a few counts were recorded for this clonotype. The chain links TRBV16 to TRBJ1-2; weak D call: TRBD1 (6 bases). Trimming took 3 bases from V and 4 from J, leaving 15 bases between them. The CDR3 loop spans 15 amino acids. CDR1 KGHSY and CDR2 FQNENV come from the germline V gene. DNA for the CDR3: TGTGCCAGCAGCCAGAGACAGGAGGGACTCTATGGCTACACCTTC. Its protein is CASSQRQEGLYGYTF.

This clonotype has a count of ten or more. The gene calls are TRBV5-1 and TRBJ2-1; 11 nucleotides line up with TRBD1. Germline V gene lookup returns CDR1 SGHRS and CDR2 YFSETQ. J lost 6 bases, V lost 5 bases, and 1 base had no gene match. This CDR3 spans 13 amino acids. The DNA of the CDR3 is TGCGCCAGCAGAGGGACAGGGGGCAATGAGCAGTTCTTC. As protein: CASRGTGGNEQFF. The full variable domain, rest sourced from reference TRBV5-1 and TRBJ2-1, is KAGVTQTPRYLIKTRGQQVTLSCSPISGHRSVSWYQQTPGQGLQFLFEYFSETQRNKGNFPGRFSGRQFSNSRSEMNVSTLELGDSALYLCASRGTGGNEQFFGPGTRLTVL.

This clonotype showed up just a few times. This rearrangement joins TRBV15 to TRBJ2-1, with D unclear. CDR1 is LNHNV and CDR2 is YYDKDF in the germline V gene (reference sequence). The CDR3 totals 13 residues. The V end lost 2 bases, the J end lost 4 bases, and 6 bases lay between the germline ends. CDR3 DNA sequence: TGTGCCACCAGCAGACTTCTTTACAATGAGCAGTTCTTC. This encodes CATSRLLYNEQFF.

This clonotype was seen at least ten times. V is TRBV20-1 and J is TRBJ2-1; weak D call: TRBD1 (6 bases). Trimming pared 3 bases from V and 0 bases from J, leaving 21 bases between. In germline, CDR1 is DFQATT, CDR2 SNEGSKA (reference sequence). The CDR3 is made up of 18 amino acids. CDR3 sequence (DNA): TGCAGTGCTAGGGAAGGGACAATGGGAAAGAGCTCCTACAATGAGCAGTTCTTC. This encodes CSAREGTMGKSSYNEQFF.

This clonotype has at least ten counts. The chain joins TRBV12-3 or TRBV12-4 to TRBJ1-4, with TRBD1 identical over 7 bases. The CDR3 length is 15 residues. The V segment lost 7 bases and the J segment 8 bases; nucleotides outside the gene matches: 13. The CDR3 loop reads CASTTRDSLREKLFF. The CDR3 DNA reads TGTGCCAGCACAACCCGGGACAGCCTTCGGGAAAAACTGTTTTTT.

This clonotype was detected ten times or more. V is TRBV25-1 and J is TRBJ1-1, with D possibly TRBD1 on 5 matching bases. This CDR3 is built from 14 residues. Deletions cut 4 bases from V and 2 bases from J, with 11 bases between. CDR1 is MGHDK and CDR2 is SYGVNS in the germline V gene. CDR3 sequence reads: CASSGGSLNTEAFF. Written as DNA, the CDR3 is TGTGCCAGCAGTGGGGGGTCCCTAAACACTGAAGCTTTCTTT.